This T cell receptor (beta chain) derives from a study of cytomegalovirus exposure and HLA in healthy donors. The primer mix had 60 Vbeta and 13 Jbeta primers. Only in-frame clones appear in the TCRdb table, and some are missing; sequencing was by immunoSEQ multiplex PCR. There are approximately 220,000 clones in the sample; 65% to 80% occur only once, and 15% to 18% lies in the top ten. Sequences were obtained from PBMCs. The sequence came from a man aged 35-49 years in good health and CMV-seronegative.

The CDR3 DNA reads TGTGCCAGCAGCTTGAAACTAGCGGTAAATGAGCAGTTCTTC. Translated: CASSLKLAVNEQFF. The V call is TRBV5-4, the J call TRBJ2-1, with 8 bases identical to TRBD2. CDR1 SGHNT and CDR2 YYREEE come from the germline V gene (reference sequence). CDR3 size: 14 residues. V was pared by 1 base and J by 7 bases, with 4 bases of the junction left unmatched. Variable domain in full (rest from reference TRBV5-4 and TRBJ2-1): ETGVTQSPTHLIKTRGQQVTLRCSSQSGHNTVSWYQQALGQGPQFIFQYYREEENGRGNFPPRFSGLQFPNYSSELNVNALELDDSALYLCASSLKLAVNEQFFGPGTRLTVL.